This T cell receptor beta chain is from a study of human T cells and chemical hapten exposure. Study information: Diphenylcyclopropenone, dosed weekly to the scalp, was given to patients throughout the roughly 25-week study.

Time point reported: patch test 1, 2 weeks after DPC sensitization. Stated treatment: therapeutic diphenylcyclopropenone sensitization with weekly scalp DPC. This clonotype was seen many times. CDR3 length: 16 residues. V dropped 2 bases and J dropped 8; count of bases not matched to a gene: 17. Germline CDR1 is DFQATT and CDR2 is SNEGSKA (reference sequence). TCRdb re-analysed the RACE reads in MiXCR, keeping a single row per CDR3 protein. The data contain some 340,000 distinct CDR3 sequences, around 7% of them singletons. Sequencing was performed on whole blood, taken in connection with sensitization to the hapten diphenylcyclopropenone (DPC). This clonotype originated in a woman between 18 and 29 years old with alopecia areata. Some clones in this sample may be carry-over from other donors' samples. This chain joins TRBV20-1 and TRBJ1-2; TRBD1 agrees at 7 bases. DNA of the CDR3: TGCAGTGCTAGACTGGGACAGTCGACGGATTTTGGAGGCTACACCTTC. This sequence encodes CSARLGQSTDFGGYTF.